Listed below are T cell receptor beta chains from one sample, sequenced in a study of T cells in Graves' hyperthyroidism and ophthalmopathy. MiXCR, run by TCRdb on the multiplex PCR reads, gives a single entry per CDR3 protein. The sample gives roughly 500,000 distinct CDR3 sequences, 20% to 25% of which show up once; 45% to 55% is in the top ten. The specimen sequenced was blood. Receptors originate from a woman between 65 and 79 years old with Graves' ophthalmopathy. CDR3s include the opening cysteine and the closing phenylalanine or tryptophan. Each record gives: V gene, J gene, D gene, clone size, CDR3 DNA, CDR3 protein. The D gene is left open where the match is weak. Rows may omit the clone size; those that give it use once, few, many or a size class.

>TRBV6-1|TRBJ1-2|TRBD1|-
TGTGCCAGCAGTAGAAGGGGGCGGGGCTACACCTTC
CASSRRGRGYTF
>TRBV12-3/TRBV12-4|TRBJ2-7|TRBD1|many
TGTGCCAGCAGTTTCGGGACAGGGGGCTACGAGCAGTACTTC
CASSFGTGGYEQYF
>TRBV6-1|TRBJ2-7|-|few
TGTGCCAGCAGTGCGGGAACAGGAGGGACCTACGAGCAGTACTTC
CASSAGTGGTYEQYF
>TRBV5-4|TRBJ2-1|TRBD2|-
TGTGCCAGCAGCGCAGGACTAGCGGGCTCCAATGAGCAGTTCTTC
CASSAGLAGSNEQFF
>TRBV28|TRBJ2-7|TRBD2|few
TGTGCCACCCAACTAGCGGGAGCTCGTGAGCAGTACTTC
CATQLAGAREQYF
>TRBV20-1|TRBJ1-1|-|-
TGCAGTGCTAGAGTCCGCAGGGTGAACACTGAAGCTTTCTTT
CSARVRRVNTEAFF
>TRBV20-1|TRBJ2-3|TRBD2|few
TGCAGTTCCACTAGCGGGAGGTCGATTACAGATACGCAGTATTTT
CSSTSGRSITDTQYF
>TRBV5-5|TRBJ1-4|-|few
TGTGCCAGCAGCTTTTTTAGCGCTTTTGAAAAACTGTTTTTT
CASSFFSAFEKLFF
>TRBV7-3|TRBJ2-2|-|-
TGTGCCAGCAGCCGGGTATCCGGGGAGCTGTTTTTT
CASSRVSGELFF
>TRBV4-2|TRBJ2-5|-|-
TGTGCCAGCAGCCTGCGTAATGACCAAGAGACCCAGTACTTC
CASSLRNDQETQYF
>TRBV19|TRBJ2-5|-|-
TGTGCCAGTAGTACCCAGGGGGAGACCCAGTACTTC
CASSTQGETQYF
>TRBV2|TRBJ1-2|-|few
TGTGCCAGCAGTCCCGGGCCTCTTAACTATGGCTACACCTTC
CASSPGPLNYGYTF
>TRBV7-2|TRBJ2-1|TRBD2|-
TGTGCCAGCAGCCCCATCACCCGACTAGCGGGAGGGCCCGTCTTC
CASSPITRLAGGPVF
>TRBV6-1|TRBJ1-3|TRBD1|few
TGTGCCATTCTCGCCAGACCGGGACAGGGGGCTGGAAACACCATATATTTT
CAILARPGQGAGNTIYF
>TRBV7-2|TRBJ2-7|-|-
TGTGCCAGCAGCCCCGGGGCCCCCTACGAGCAGTACTTC
CASSPGAPYEQYF